Below are 22 T cell receptor beta chains sequenced from a single sample in a study of long-term antiretroviral therapy in people with HIV. The authors ran the immunoSEQ assay, v3.0, at survey level. Repertoires were generated with immunoSEQ multiplex PCR, while TCRdb's copy carries only in-frame clones and drops some. This repertoire shows 30,000 to 40,000 clones, 75% to 90% found once; its top ten account for 10%. Here the sequenced sample was unsorted PBMCs, taken 2.2 years after starting antiretroviral therapy. Every receptor here comes from a young man with HIV.

This clone was found a few times. This chain links TRBV27 with TRBJ1-1; D unclear. The CDR3 covers 13 residues. V gave up 5 bases and J gave up 2 bases, with 9 bases separating them. Germline loops: CDR1 MNHEY, CDR2 SMNVEV (reference sequence). The CDR3 reads CASSVTVNTEAFF. The CDR3 DNA reads as TGTGCCAGCAGTGTCACAGTCAACACTGAAGCTTTCTTT.

J is TRBJ1-1 and V is TRBV2, with 7 bases matching TRBD1. After removal of 10 bases from V and 3 bases from J, the junction contained 11 bases not matched to a gene. The germline V gene has CDR1 SNHLY and CDR2 FYNNEI. This CDR3 is built from 14 residues. Here the CDR3 DNA reads TGTGCCACCCAGGCGAGGGACAGTTACACTGAAGCTTTCTTT. This codes for CATQARDSYTEAFF.

The chain links TRBV5-4 to TRBJ1-1, with no clear D. V lost 1 base and J lost 4, with 11 bases in between. Germline values: CDR1 SGHNT, CDR2 YYREEE (reference sequence). The CDR3 runs to 14 residues. CDR3 region: CASSLSWFGTEAFF. As DNA, the CDR3 is TGTGCCAGCAGCTTGTCTTGGTTTGGCACTGAAGCTTTCTTT.

The rearrangement joins TRBV5-4 to TRBJ2-3; 8 positions agree with TRBD2. The CDR3 is made up of 15 amino acids. With 0 bases clipped from V and 1 base from J, the junction kept 1 base outside the gene matches. Germline V gene sequence: CDR1 SGHNT, CDR2 YYREEE (reference sequence). The DNA of the CDR3 is TGTGCCAGCAGCTTGGTACTAGCGGGCACAGATACGCAGTATTTT. Translation gives CASSLVLAGTDTQYF.

The gene calls are TRBV27 and TRBJ2-1; no reliable D call. CDR1 MNHEY and CDR2 SMNVEV come from the germline V gene (reference sequence). CDR3 length: 13 amino acids. The germline V and J ends were trimmed by 7 bases and 4 bases, with 11 bases remaining between them. The CDR3 here is CASIATPYNEQFF. CDR3 DNA sequence: TGTGCCAGCATCGCGACTCCATACAATGAGCAGTTCTTC.

The chain recombines TRBV4-3 with TRBJ2-1; 8 bases fit TRBD2. There are 16 residues in the CDR3. The J segment lost 9 bases and the V segment lost 0 bases, leaving 10 bases of the junction unmatched. CDR1 is LGHNA and CDR2 is YSLEER in the germline V gene. The chain's CDR3 is CASSQEGGRPTTEQFF. The DNA of the CDR3 is TGCGCCAGCAGCCAAGAAGGCGGGAGGCCTACTACTGAGCAGTTCTTC.

This chain links TRBV29-1 with TRBJ2-1, with TRBD2 matching over 8 bases. With V trimmed by 5 bases and J by 5 bases, 8 bases remained unmatched. The CDR3 spans 14 residues. CDR1 and CDR2 from the germline V gene are SQVTM and ANQGSEA. The CDR3 protein is CSVIRGGRDNEQFF. The DNA for the CDR3 is TGCAGCGTTATTCGCGGGGGGCGGGACAATGAGCAGTTCTTC.

V usage is TRBV10-3 and J usage is TRBJ2-3; 7 bases agree with TRBD2. The CDR3 totals 14 residues. The V gene's germline CDR1 is ENHRY and CDR2 SYGVKD. V gave up 3 bases and J gave up 4 bases; unmatched junction bases: 4. CDR3 nucleotide sequence: TGTGCCATCAGTGAAGGCGGGAGTGCAGATACGCAGTATTTT. This encodes CAISEGGSADTQYF.

The chain uses TRBV6-6 and TRBJ1-1; D is ambiguous. The germline CDR1 and CDR2 sequences are MNHNY and SVGAGI (reference sequence). V was trimmed by 5 bases and J by 6 bases, leaving 10 bases between them. The CDR3 contains 12 residues. Here the CDR3 reads CASSGEGAEAFF. DNA of the CDR3: TGTGCCAGCAGTGGCGAAGGTGCTGAAGCTTTCTTT.

The rearrangement uses TRBV4-1 and TRBJ1-3, with D unresolved. This CDR3 is 14 amino acids long. CDR1 and CDR2 (germline): MGHRA, YSYEKL. Between the trimmed V and J ends, which lost 5 bases and 7 bases, there was a span of 15 bases. In nucleotides, the CDR3 is TGCGCCAGCAGCTCCTTGACCACCGAGAACACCATATATTTT. This gives the protein CASSSLTTENTIYF.

The V call is TRBV27, the J call TRBJ2-7; D gene ambiguous. Per the germline V gene, CDR1 is MNHEY and CDR2 is SMNVEV (reference sequence). This CDR3 has 15 amino acids. V lost 1 base and J 0 bases, leaving 10 bases between the germline ends. The CDR3 coding sequence is TGTGCCAGCAGTTTATATGCCCCTACCTCCTACGAGCAGTACTTC. This codes for CASSLYAPTSYEQYF.

V usage is TRBV19 and J usage is TRBJ2-4, with D possibly TRBD1 on 6 matching bases. CDR1 is LNHDA and CDR2 is SQIVND in the germline V gene (reference sequence). The ends were cut back, 0 bases at V and 3 bases at J, with 9 bases in the middle. This CDR3 contains 15 residues. Here the CDR3 reads CASSIEQGNKNIQYF. For the CDR3, the DNA is TGTGCCAGTAGTATAGAGCAGGGGAACAAAAACATTCAGTACTTC.

V and J are TRBV19 and TRBJ2-7; no clear D gene. Trimming took 0 bases from V and 3 from J, leaving 9 bases between them. Per the germline V gene, CDR1 is LNHDA and CDR2 is SQIVND (reference sequence). The CDR3 length is 14 residues. This CDR3 is CASSIEHTDYEQYF. Here the CDR3 DNA reads TGTGCCAGTAGTATAGAACACACTGACTACGAGCAGTACTTC.

The genes are TRBV25-1 and TRBJ1-1; D is unresolved. The CDR3 is made up of 14 amino acids. The V end was cut by 1 base, the J end by 5 bases, with 11 bases between. Germline-derived CDR1 and CDR2 are MGHDK and SYGVNS. CDR3: CASSESPGGTEAFF. As DNA, the CDR3 is TGTGCCAGCAGTGAATCCCCCGGAGGGACTGAAGCTTTCTTT.

The V and J genes are TRBV7-2 and TRBJ1-4; D unclear. The CDR3 covers 14 residues. The germline gives CDR1 SGHTA, CDR2 FQGNSA. Trimming took 1 base from V and 7 from J, leaving 10 bases between them. The chain's CDR3 is CASSLEPRGEKLFF. Here the CDR3 DNA reads TGTGCCAGCAGCTTAGAGCCTCGGGGTGAAAAACTGTTTTTT.

The rearrangement links TRBV28 to TRBJ1-5, with 12 bases lining up with TRBD1. Germline CDR1 reads MDHEN; CDR2 reads SYDVKM. V trimming: 6 bases; J trimming: 12 bases; junction bases outside the gene matches: 12. This CDR3 is 15 amino acids long. The CDR3 sequence is CASSPGQGARGYQHF. The CDR3 nucleotides read TGTGCCAGCAGCCCGGGACAGGGGGCGAGAGGCTACCAGCATTTT.

The chain recombines TRBV30 with TRBJ2-2; D ambiguous. CDR1 is GTSNPN and CDR2 is SVGIG in the germline V gene (reference sequence). V was clipped by 5 bases and J by 5 bases, with 6 bases between them. CDR3 length equals 11 residues. CDR3: CAWAWTGELFF. CDR3 bases: TGTGCCTGGGCCTGGACCGGGGAGCTGTTTTTT.

The CDR3 loop is CATSRGRTGGQFF. DNA for the CDR3: TGTGCCACCAGCAGGGGAAGGACTGGGGGACAGTTCTTC. This chain joins TRBV15 and TRBJ2-1; D is tentatively TRBD1 or TRBD2 (5 bases each). V lost 3 bases, J lost 13 bases, and 16 bases lay in between. This CDR3 spans 13 amino acids. The V gene's germline CDR1 is LNHNV and CDR2 YYDKDF (reference sequence).

The chain has TRBV27 and TRBJ2-6; 7 nucleotides align to TRBD1. CDR1 and CDR2 (germline): MNHEY, SMNVEV (reference sequence). J was trimmed by 0 bases and V by 4 bases; bases with no gene match: 9. The CDR3 loop spans 18 amino acids. DNA of the CDR3: TGTGCCAGCAGTTCCTGGACAGGCTTCTACTCTGGGGCCAACGTCCTGACTTTC. Its translation: CASSSWTGFYSGANVLTF.

For the CDR3, the DNA is TGTGCCAGCAGTTTATCAGCGCAGGGGGGGTCCTACGAGCAGTACTTC. Amino acids: CASSLSAQGGSYEQYF. This chain uses TRBV27 with TRBJ2-7, with D perhaps TRBD1 or TRBD2 (7 bases each). Trimming removed 0 bases at V and 1 base at J, with 13 bases between. Looked up from germline, CDR1 is MNHEY and CDR2 is SMNVEV (reference sequence). There are 16 residues in the CDR3.

The genes are TRBV6-5 and TRBJ2-7; 8 positions match TRBD1. Losses at the gene ends were 6 bases for V and 2 bases for J; bases not matched to a gene: 9. CDR1 is MNHEY, CDR2 SVGAGI, per germline. The CDR3 contains 15 residues. CDR3: CASRSLGQETYEQYF. CDR3 in DNA: TGTGCCAGCAGATCTCTGGGACAGGAGACCTACGAGCAGTACTTC.

This clone was seen a single time. This chain links TRBV7-6 with TRBJ2-7; 7 nucleotides agree with TRBD1. V shed 2 bases, J shed 5 bases, and the junction held 0 bases outside the gene matches. The CDR3 spans 12 residues. CDR1 and CDR2 (germline): SGHVS, FNYEAQ. The CDR3 nucleotides are TGTGCCAGCAGCTTAACAGGGGACGAGCAGTACTTC. Translated: CASSLTGDEQYF.